This TCR beta chain originates from a study of cytomegalovirus exposure and HLA in healthy donors. The PCR made use of 60 Vbeta and 13 Jbeta primers. Original handling: Approximately 12 million of the about 80 million unique TCR beta chains counted in a later analysis were shared. Profiling relied on immunoSEQ multiplex PCR, and the TCRdb table lists in-frame clones only, not all of them. V, J and clone size were drawn from that table, and D and trimming were deduced from the DNA. Of fewer than 250,000 clones listed, more than 75% were seen once; the top ten hold 1.6%. Comment on this clone: The junction and the germline gene differ at one end; a read error may be behind it.

The source is a woman between 45 and 60 years old in good health and CMV-seronegative. The sample consisted of PBMCs.

The CDR3 DNA sequence: TGTGCCAGCAGGTACAGGGGGCAATATAACTCACCCCTCCACTTT. Amino acid sequence: CASRYRGQYNSPLHF. The chain joins TRBV7-2 to TRBJ1-6; 9 bases are a match to TRBD1. The CDR3 sequence is 15 residues long. Germline CDR1 SGHTA, CDR2 FQGNSA.